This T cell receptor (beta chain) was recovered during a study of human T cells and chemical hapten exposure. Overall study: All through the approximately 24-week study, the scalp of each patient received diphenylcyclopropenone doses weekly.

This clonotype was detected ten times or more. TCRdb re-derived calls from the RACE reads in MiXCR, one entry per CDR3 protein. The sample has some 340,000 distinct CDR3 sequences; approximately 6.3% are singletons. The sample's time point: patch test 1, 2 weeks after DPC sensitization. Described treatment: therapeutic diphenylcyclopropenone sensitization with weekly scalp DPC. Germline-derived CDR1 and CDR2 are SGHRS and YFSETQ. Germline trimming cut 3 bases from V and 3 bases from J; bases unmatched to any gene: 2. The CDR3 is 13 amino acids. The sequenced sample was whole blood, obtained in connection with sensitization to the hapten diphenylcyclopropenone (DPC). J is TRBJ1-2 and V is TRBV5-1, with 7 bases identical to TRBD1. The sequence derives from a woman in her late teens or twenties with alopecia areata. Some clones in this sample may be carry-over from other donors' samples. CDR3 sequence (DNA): TGCGCCAGCAGCTGGGACAGATACTATGGCTACACCTTC. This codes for CASSWDRYYGYTF.